This is a list of T cell receptor beta chains from one sample in a study of T cell clones after liver transplantation. Generated by immunoSEQ multiplex PCR, the TCRdb table keeps only in-frame clones and is missing some. This table holds roughly 51,000 clones, 55% to 75% found once. Sequenced material: CD4+ T cells from blood, taken approximately 54 months after liver transplant. These receptors were collected from a human patient who received a liver transplant. Some T cells may have come from the graft donor. Both conserved end residues are part of each CDR3. Each record gives: clone size, V gene, J gene, D gene, CDR3 DNA, CDR3 protein. A D gene is named only where the DNA matches it firmly. The listing skips clone size in some rows; elsewhere it reads once, few, many or a size class.

abundance: NA; v_gene: TRBV5-6; j_gene: TRBJ2-6; d_gene: NA; CDR3nt: TGTGCCAGCTCCACGGACGCTCCCTCTGGGGCCAACGTCCTGACTTTC; CDR3aa: CASSTDAPSGANVLTF
abundance: NA; v_gene: TRBV7-7; j_gene: TRBJ1-6; d_gene: NA; CDR3nt: TGTGCCAGCAGCCCACAGGAAAATTCACCCCTCCACTTT; CDR3aa: CASSPQENSPLHF
abundance: once; v_gene: TRBV5-8; j_gene: TRBJ2-7; d_gene: NA; CDR3nt: TGTGCCAGCAGCGGGACTGTCTACGAGCAGTACTTC; CDR3aa: CASSGTVYEQYF
abundance: NA; v_gene: TRBV28; j_gene: TRBJ2-1; d_gene: NA; CDR3nt: TGTGCCAGCAGTTTCGGGGGAAACTACAATGAGCAGTTCTTC; CDR3aa: CASSFGGNYNEQFF
abundance: NA; v_gene: TRBV5-4; j_gene: TRBJ1-1; d_gene: TRBD1; CDR3nt: TGTGCCAGCAGCGTAACACAGGGGGCGACTGAAGCTTTCTTT; CDR3aa: CASSVTQGATEAFF
abundance: few; v_gene: TRBV6-5; j_gene: TRBJ2-2; d_gene: TRBD2; CDR3nt: TGTGCCAGCAGGCGGGGGGCCAACACCGGGGAGCTGTTTTTT; CDR3aa: CASRRGANTGELFF
abundance: NA; v_gene: TRBV6-5; j_gene: TRBJ1-1; d_gene: NA; CDR3nt: TGTGCCAGTCTCCCGGGACGGCTGAACACTGAAGCTTTCTTT; CDR3aa: CASLPGRLNTEAFF
abundance: NA; v_gene: TRBV6-1; j_gene: TRBJ1-5; d_gene: NA; CDR3nt: TGTGCCAGCAGTGAATGGGAGCAGCCCCAGCATTTT; CDR3aa: CASSEWEQPQHF
abundance: once; v_gene: TRBV18; j_gene: TRBJ1-2; d_gene: TRBD1; CDR3nt: TGTGCCAGCTCCCACGGGACAGGGGGAAACTATGGCTACACCTTC; CDR3aa: CASSHGTGGNYGYTF
abundance: few; v_gene: TRBV2; j_gene: TRBJ1-5; d_gene: NA; CDR3nt: TGTGCCAGCGGACAACATAGCAATCAGCCCCAGCATTTT; CDR3aa: CASGQHSNQPQHF
abundance: NA; v_gene: TRBV29-1; j_gene: TRBJ2-7; d_gene: TRBD1; CDR3nt: TGCAGCGTCGGTAAGGACAGGGACTCCTACGAGCAGTACTTC; CDR3aa: CSVGKDRDSYEQYF
abundance: NA; v_gene: TRBV12-5; j_gene: TRBJ2-3; d_gene: TRBD1; CDR3nt: TGTGCTAGTGGTCGCGACAGGGGGCGCACAGATACGCAGTATTTT; CDR3aa: CASGRDRGRTDTQYF
abundance: NA; v_gene: TRBV7-9; j_gene: TRBJ2-7; d_gene: NA; CDR3nt: TGTGCCAGCAGCTTGGGGACCCACCGATACGAGCAGTACTTC; CDR3aa: CASSLGTHRYEQYF
abundance: NA; v_gene: TRBV11-3; j_gene: TRBJ2-7; d_gene: NA; CDR3nt: TGTGCCAGCAGTGCCGGCAGGGGATCCTACGAGCAGTACTTC; CDR3aa: CASSAGRGSYEQYF
abundance: NA; v_gene: TRBV30; j_gene: TRBJ1-4; d_gene: NA; CDR3nt: TGTGCCTGGAGTCCCAACAGTTTTAATGAAAAACTGTTTTTT; CDR3aa: CAWSPNSFNEKLFF
abundance: NA; v_gene: TRBV5-1; j_gene: TRBJ2-6; d_gene: NA; CDR3nt: TGCGCCAGCAGCTTGGGGTCGTCTGGGGCCAACGTCCTGACTTTC; CDR3aa: CASSLGSSGANVLTF
abundance: NA; v_gene: TRBV15; j_gene: TRBJ2-5; d_gene: NA; CDR3nt: TGTGCCACCAGCAGAGACGCGGTCGAGGAGACCCAGTACTTC; CDR3aa: CATSRDAVEETQYF
abundance: few; v_gene: TRBV7-2; j_gene: TRBJ1-5; d_gene: NA; CDR3nt: TGTGCCAGCAGCAACAGAGAGGGTCAGCCCCAGCATTTT; CDR3aa: CASSNREGQPQHF
abundance: NA; v_gene: TRBV9; j_gene: TRBJ1-1; d_gene: NA; CDR3nt: TGTGCCAGCAGCGCAGACACGGGGGACGCTTTCTTT; CDR3aa: CASSADTGDAFF
abundance: medium-sized; v_gene: TRBV18; j_gene: TRBJ1-4; d_gene: NA; CDR3nt: TGTGCCAGCTCACAGGGGAGGGATGAAAAACTGTTTTTT; CDR3aa: CASSQGRDEKLFF
abundance: medium-sized; v_gene: TRBV7-2; j_gene: TRBJ2-7; d_gene: TRBD1; CDR3nt: TGTGCCAGCAGACGTACAGGGGCCTACGAGCAGTACTTC; CDR3aa: CASRRTGAYEQYF
abundance: few; v_gene: TRBV4-1; j_gene: TRBJ2-5; d_gene: TRBD2; CDR3nt: TGCGCCAGCAGCCAAGGTAGCGGGGGGCAAGAGACCCAGTACTTC; CDR3aa: CASSQGSGGQETQYF
abundance: NA; v_gene: TRBV5-6; j_gene: TRBJ2-2; d_gene: NA; CDR3nt: TGTGCCAGCAGTTCCCTGGCACGGAAAAACACCGGGGAGCTGTTTTTT; CDR3aa: CASSSLARKNTGELFF
abundance: few; v_gene: TRBV19; j_gene: TRBJ1-2; d_gene: NA; CDR3nt: TGTGCCAGTAGTAACCAGGGCGTCGATGGTGATGGCTACACCTTC; CDR3aa: CASSNQGVDGDGYTF
abundance: NA; v_gene: TRBV28; j_gene: TRBJ1-6; d_gene: TRBD1; CDR3nt: TGTGCCAGCAGTTTCTCCGGACAGGTCTCTAATTCACCCCTCCACTTT; CDR3aa: CASSFSGQVSNSPLHF
abundance: NA; v_gene: TRBV2; j_gene: TRBJ2-7; d_gene: TRBD1; CDR3nt: TGTGCCAGCAGGCTGACAGGGGGCACCTACGAGCAGTACTTC; CDR3aa: CASRLTGGTYEQYF
abundance: few; v_gene: TRBV4-1; j_gene: TRBJ1-2; d_gene: NA; CDR3nt: TGCGCCAGCAGCCGCGATAGTTACCGGTCTGGCTACACCTTC; CDR3aa: CASSRDSYRSGYTF
abundance: NA; v_gene: TRBV7-2; j_gene: TRBJ2-1; d_gene: NA; CDR3nt: TGTGCCAGCAGCCTACTCAACTCGGGTTTCAACAATGAGCAGTTCTTC; CDR3aa: CASSLLNSGFNNEQFF
abundance: few; v_gene: TRBV2; j_gene: TRBJ1-6; d_gene: NA; CDR3nt: TGTGCCAGCAGTGAACAGGGGAGGAATTCACCCCTCCACTTT; CDR3aa: CASSEQGRNSPLHF
abundance: NA; v_gene: TRBV10-2; j_gene: TRBJ1-5; d_gene: NA; CDR3nt: TGCGCCAGCAGTGAGCTACCGAGCAATCAGCCCCAGCATTTT; CDR3aa: CASSELPSNQPQHF
abundance: once; v_gene: TRBV4-2; j_gene: TRBJ2-2; d_gene: NA; CDR3nt: TGTGCCAGCAGCCTAACCCAGGTTCACTCGCGATTCGGGGAGCTGTTTTTT; CDR3aa: CASSLTQVHSRFGELFF
abundance: once; v_gene: TRBV11-2; j_gene: TRBJ1-1; d_gene: NA; CDR3nt: TGTGCCAGCAGCTCGGGGGGATACACTGAAGCTTTCTTT; CDR3aa: CASSSGGYTEAFF
abundance: NA; v_gene: TRBV5-1; j_gene: TRBJ2-7; d_gene: NA; CDR3nt: TGCGCCAGCAGCTTGGTTCAGGGAGAGTTCTCCGAGCAGTACTTC; CDR3aa: CASSLVQGEFSEQYF
abundance: NA; v_gene: TRBV7-2; j_gene: TRBJ2-1; d_gene: NA; CDR3nt: TGTGCCAGCAGCTCCGCCCGGAGCTACAATGAGCAGTTCTTC; CDR3aa: CASSSARSYNEQFF
abundance: few; v_gene: TRBV27; j_gene: TRBJ2-3; d_gene: NA; CDR3nt: TGTGCCAGCAGTTTAACGGATCGCACAGATACGCAGTATTTT; CDR3aa: CASSLTDRTDTQYF
abundance: NA; v_gene: TRBV10-3; j_gene: TRBJ1-2; d_gene: TRBD1; CDR3nt: TGTGCCATCAGTGTAACAACGGACAGGGAAGGCGGCTACACCTTC; CDR3aa: CAISVTTDREGGYTF
abundance: NA; v_gene: TRBV19; j_gene: TRBJ2-5; d_gene: NA; CDR3nt: TGTGCCAGTAGTAACATAATCCAAGAGACCCAGTACTTC; CDR3aa: CASSNIIQETQYF
abundance: NA; v_gene: TRBV2; j_gene: TRBJ1-1; d_gene: NA; CDR3nt: TGTGCCAGCTCCCCACAGCAAAACACTGAAGCTTTCTTT; CDR3aa: CASSPQQNTEAFF
abundance: NA; v_gene: TRBV7-9; j_gene: TRBJ2-2; d_gene: NA; CDR3nt: TGTGCCAGCAGCCCAGATCTACTGGACACCGGGGAGCTGTTTTTT; CDR3aa: CASSPDLLDTGELFF
abundance: NA; v_gene: TRBV30; j_gene: TRBJ2-2; d_gene: TRBD2; CDR3nt: TGTGCCTGGGCTCTACTAGCGGGGGAGGTCACCGGGGAGCTGTTTTTT; CDR3aa: CAWALLAGEVTGELFF
abundance: NA; v_gene: TRBV7-2; j_gene: TRBJ1-1; d_gene: NA; CDR3nt: TGTGCCAGCAGCTTGACAGCCATGAACACTGAAGCTTTCTTT; CDR3aa: CASSLTAMNTEAFF
abundance: few; v_gene: TRBV5-6; j_gene: TRBJ1-2; d_gene: NA; CDR3nt: TGTGCCAGCAGCCCTCTTGGGAGGAGCTATGGCTACACCTTC; CDR3aa: CASSPLGRSYGYTF
abundance: few; v_gene: TRBV29-1; j_gene: TRBJ1-1; d_gene: TRBD1; CDR3nt: TGCAGCGTTGAGGGGCTAACAGGGGGGAACACTGAAGCTTTCTTT; CDR3aa: CSVEGLTGGNTEAFF
abundance: NA; v_gene: TRBV28; j_gene: TRBJ2-7; d_gene: TRBD1; CDR3nt: TGTGCCAGCAGCCGGGACAGGGGAACCTACGAGCAGTACTTC; CDR3aa: CASSRDRGTYEQYF
abundance: NA; v_gene: TRBV6-4; j_gene: TRBJ2-1; d_gene: TRBD1; CDR3nt: TGTGCCAGCAGCCTCCGGACAGGGGCGCGGAATGAGCAGTTCTTC; CDR3aa: CASSLRTGARNEQFF
abundance: NA; v_gene: TRBV27; j_gene: TRBJ2-1; d_gene: TRBD2; CDR3nt: TGTGCCAGCAGTTTTGGAGCGGGGGGCTACAATGAGCAGTTCTTC; CDR3aa: CASSFGAGGYNEQFF
abundance: few; v_gene: TRBV28; j_gene: TRBJ1-4; d_gene: NA; CDR3nt: TGTGCCAGCAGTTCCCCCGGGGGGTCTGGGAATGAAAAACTGTTTTTT; CDR3aa: CASSSPGGSGNEKLFF
abundance: NA; v_gene: TRBV7-8; j_gene: TRBJ1-3; d_gene: NA; CDR3nt: TGTGCCAGCAGCTTAGAATATCCGGGGGGGAGAAACACCATATATTTT; CDR3aa: CASSLEYPGGRNTIYF
abundance: NA; v_gene: TRBV27; j_gene: TRBJ2-7; d_gene: TRBD1; CDR3nt: TGTACGTCGGGGGAGGACAGGGCCTACGAGCAGTACTTC; CDR3aa: CTSGEDRAYEQYF
abundance: few; v_gene: TRBV7-8; j_gene: TRBJ1-4; d_gene: NA; CDR3nt: TGTGCCAGCAGCTTAGGCTTTAATGAAAAACTGTTTTTT; CDR3aa: CASSLGFNEKLFF
abundance: NA; v_gene: TRBV9; j_gene: TRBJ1-6; d_gene: NA; CDR3nt: TGTGCCAGCAGCTCCGTCGGTACTAATAGTTCACCCCTCCACTTT; CDR3aa: CASSSVGTNSSPLHF
abundance: NA; v_gene: TRBV6-1; j_gene: TRBJ2-7; d_gene: TRBD1; CDR3nt: TGTGCCAGCAGACGGACAGGGGCAGCATACGAGCAGTACTTC; CDR3aa: CASRRTGAAYEQYF
abundance: NA; v_gene: TRBV28; j_gene: TRBJ2-5; d_gene: NA; CDR3nt: TGTGCCAGCAGTTTAGGCCGCGGGGAGACCCAGTACTTC; CDR3aa: CASSLGRGETQYF
abundance: NA; v_gene: TRBV7-2; j_gene: TRBJ1-6; d_gene: NA; CDR3nt: TGTGCCAGCAGCTTAGAAGGACTCCGTCCTATCAATTCACCCCTCCACTTT; CDR3aa: CASSLEGLRPINSPLHF
abundance: NA; v_gene: TRBV2; j_gene: TRBJ1-5; d_gene: NA; CDR3nt: TGTGCCAGCAGTCAGACAGCACTCCTTTTCAATCAGCCCCAGCATTTT; CDR3aa: CASSQTALLFNQPQHF
abundance: NA; v_gene: TRBV18; j_gene: TRBJ2-4; d_gene: NA; CDR3nt: TGTGCCAGCTCACCACAGGGGATACAAGGAAACATTCAGTACTTC; CDR3aa: CASSPQGIQGNIQYF